This T cell receptor (beta chain) was profiled in a study of shared clonotypes between healthy human individuals. Study-wide points: The four-donor shared clonotypes exceeded non-shared clonotypes in generation probability, with non-shared ones scoring lower.

This CDR3 spans 15 amino acids. The germline CDR1 and CDR2 sequences are SEHNR and FQNEAQ (reference sequence). Trimming shortened V by 1 base and J by 1 base, and 11 bases separated the two germline ends. Profiling relied on immunoSEQ multiplex PCR, and the TCRdb table lists in-frame clones only, not all of them. The data contain 1.4 million or so clones, 98% of them seen just once; the ten biggest clones take up approximately 0.38%. In the case of this clone: Its antigen is unidentified.

The V call is TRBV7-9, the J call TRBJ2-7; D possibly corresponds to TRBD1 (6 bases). The TCR sequence derives from a man between 25 and 39 years old in good health. The sample consisted of naive CD4+ T cells sorted from blood. As to subset: CD45RA+ positively selected. CDR3 protein: CASSLGQGRSYEQYF. The CDR3 DNA follows: TGTGCCAGCAGCTTAGGGCAGGGGAGATCCTACGAGCAGTACTTC.